What follows are 27 T cell receptor beta chains derived from one specimen sequenced in a study of OX40 agonist ivuxolimab in advanced cancers. The protocol was immunoSEQ multiplex PCR, while the TCRdb copy is restricted to in-frame clones and leaves out a portion. The sample consists of 15,000 to 25,000 clones, 83% of them appearing once. The sequences come from CD4+ or CD8+ T cells sorted from blood, collected in a trial of the OX40 agonist ivuxolimab. The receptors shown here come from an adult with an advanced solid tumor such as melanoma, head and neck, liver or kidney cancer.

This rearrangement joins TRBV4-1 to TRBJ2-7, with D maybe TRBD1 (6 bases). V was trimmed by 1 base and J by 3 bases, leaving 10 bases between them. There are 14 residues in the CDR3. Germline lookup yields CDR1 MGHRA and CDR2 YSYEKL. The CDR3 loop reads CASSQVSRGYEQYF. CDR3 bases: TGCGCCAGCAGCCAAGTATCCAGGGGCTACGAGCAGTACTTC.

The chain employs TRBV6-6 and TRBJ1-4; tentatively, D is TRBD1 (5 bases). The CDR3 is 15 residues long. The V gene's germline CDR1 is MNHNY and CDR2 SVGAGI (reference sequence). Trimming took off 2 bases at V and 6 bases at J, with 13 bases between the two ends. In DNA, the CDR3 is TGTGCCAGCAGTTACCCAGACGGGGGGGATGAAAAACTGTTTTTT. Protein sequence: CASSYPDGGDEKLFF.

This chain uses TRBV11-2 with TRBJ2-3; TRBD2 matches at 12 bases. With V trimmed by 4 bases and J by 5 bases, 10 bases remained unmatched. The CDR3 is 17 residues long. Germline V gene sequence: CDR1 SGHAT, CDR2 FQNNGV. The CDR3 here is CASSSRASGGAGDTQYF. In DNA, the CDR3 is TGTGCCAGCAGCTCCCGGGCTAGCGGGGGGGCAGGAGATACGCAGTATTTT.

A single count supports this clone. J is TRBJ1-2 and V is TRBV29-1, with D possibly matching TRBD1 (5 bases). The germline V gene has CDR1 SQVTM and CDR2 ANQGSEA. This CDR3 comprises 12 residues. V lost 7 bases and J lost 8, with 17 bases in between. In nucleotides, the CDR3 is TGCAGCGAAAGAACCGGGACCCGGGGCTACACCTTC. Its translation is CSERTGTRGYTF. Combining the CDR3 with reference TRBV29-1 and TRBJ1-2 gives the whole variable domain SAVISQKPSRDICQRGTSLTIQCQVDSQVTMMFWYRQQPGQSLTLIATANQGSEATYESGFVIDKFPISRPNLTFSTLTVSNMSPEDSSIYLCSERTGTRGYTFGSGTRLTVV.

This clone is a singleton in its sample. This chain uses TRBV14 with TRBJ1-2, with TRBD1 identical over 7 bases. V lost 4 bases to trimming and J lost 4 bases; unmatched junction nucleotides: 3. CDR1 SGHDN and CDR2 FVKESK come from the germline V gene. The CDR3 runs 13 residues. The CDR3 bases are TGTGCCAGCAGCCCCGGGACAGCCTATGGCTACACCTTC. The encoded protein is CASSPGTAYGYTF.

V usage is TRBV9 and J usage is TRBJ2-2, with D perhaps TRBD2 (6 bases). Germline assignment: CDR1 SGDLS and CDR2 YYNGEE. The CDR3 totals 16 residues. V lost 0 bases and J 1 base, leaving 10 bases between the germline ends. CDR3 protein: CASSVVAVENTGELFF. The CDR3 nucleotides are TGTGCCAGCAGCGTAGTAGCGGTGGAGAACACCGGGGAGCTGTTTTTT.

V is TRBV9 and J is TRBJ2-3, with D perhaps being TRBD1 or TRBD2 (5 bases each). The CDR3 consists of 16 residues. Germline V gives CDR1 SGDLS, CDR2 YYNGEE. V was shortened by 4 bases and J by 4 bases, with 19 bases between the two germline ends. CDR3 nucleotide sequence: TGTGCCAGCAGCCCTACCGGGACCATCCCCCCAGATACGCAGTATTTT. It translates to CASSPTGTIPPDTQYF.

CDR3 loop: CASSWDGGPYEQYF. CDR3 coding DNA: TGTGCCAGCAGCTGGGACGGGGGCCCCTACGAGCAGTACTTC. The chain combines TRBV7-2 with TRBJ2-7; tentatively, D is TRBD1 or TRBD2 (6 bases each). This CDR3 contains 14 residues. V lost 4 bases to trimming and J lost 2 bases, with 12 bases between them. Germline V CDR1 and CDR2: SGHTA, FQGNSA.

The chain employs TRBV6-5 and TRBJ1-6; 8 nucleotides agree with TRBD1. J was trimmed by 7 bases and V by 7 bases; bases with no gene match: 3. Germline V CDR1 and CDR2: MNHEY, SVGAGI. CDR3 size: 13 residues. This chain's CDR3 is CASTTGGNSPLHF. The CDR3, as DNA: TGTGCCAGCACCACAGGGGGGAATTCACCCCTCCACTTT.

The V gene is TRBV11-3, the J gene TRBJ1-1; no clear D. V was cut by 1 base and J by 0 bases, with 3 bases left in between. Germline V gives CDR1 SGHNT, CDR2 YENEEA. CDR3 length: 13 residues. The CDR3 region has the DNA TGTGCCAGCAGCTTAGCGTTGAACACTGAAGCTTTCTTT. This translates into CASSLALNTEAFF.

This rearrangement joins TRBV5-5 to TRBJ1-6; no firm D call. The CDR3 spans 17 residues. Germline CDR1 reads SGHKS; CDR2 reads YYEKEE (reference sequence). V lost 1 base to trimming and J lost 4 bases, with 15 bases between them. In nucleotides, the CDR3 is TGTGCCAGCAGCTTGTTGTTGGAGCTTCTATATAATTCACCCCTCCACTTT. This translates into CASSLLLELLYNSPLHF.

This clone was observed a single time. The rearrangement joins TRBV11-2 to TRBJ2-3, with D perhaps TRBD1 (6 bases). Between the trimmed V and J ends, which lost 4 bases and 7 bases, there was a span of 9 bases. This CDR3 is 12 amino acids long. Germline values: CDR1 SGHAT, CDR2 FQNNGV. The chain's CDR3 is CASSSQGNTQYF. CDR3 sequence (DNA): TGTGCCAGCAGCTCTCAGGGGAATACGCAGTATTTT.

This rearrangement joins TRBV9 to TRBJ1-1, with D perhaps TRBD1 (6 bases). CDR1 and CDR2 (germline): SGDLS, YYNGEE. CDR3 size: 16 residues. V was clipped by 0 bases and J by 4 bases, with 16 bases between them. The CDR3 is CASSVAPNAGVTEAFF. In DNA form, the CDR3 reads TGTGCCAGCAGCGTAGCCCCGAACGCAGGGGTCACTGAAGCTTTCTTT.

V gene TRBV5-1 combines with J gene TRBJ2-7, with D tentatively TRBD1 (6 bases). Germline assignment: CDR1 SGHRS and CDR2 YFSETQ. This CDR3 region has 14 residues. Trimming shortened V by 0 bases and J by 0 bases, and 7 bases separated the two germline ends. CDR3 nucleotides: TGCGCCAGCAGCTTGGGGGACATCTCCTACGAGCAGTACTTC. Translated, it gives CASSLGDISYEQYF.

The chain has TRBV7-3 and TRBJ2-3, with D possibly matching TRBD2 (6 bases). Germline loops: CDR1 SGHTA, CDR2 FQGTGA. The CDR3 extends over 18 amino acids. Trimming stripped 1 base from V and 2 bases from J, with 19 bases between. This chain's CDR3 is CASSLKPTGVGDTDTQYF. For the CDR3, the DNA is TGTGCCAGCAGCTTAAAACCTACGGGGGTAGGTGACACAGATACGCAGTATTTT.

Concerning this clone: Other DNA variants within this sample encode the same CDR3. The chain combines TRBV7-9 with TRBJ2-7; 9 bases align to TRBD1. CDR3 length: 15 residues. Germline CDR1 is SEHNR and CDR2 is FQNEAQ (reference sequence). With V trimmed by 1 base and J by 5 bases, 6 bases remained unmatched. The CDR3 DNA reads TGTGCCAGCAGCTTAGGACAGGGGGTGTTGGACGAGCAGTACTTC. The encoded protein is CASSLGQGVLDEQYF.

The V gene is TRBV5-4, the J gene TRBJ2-7; 7 nucleotides align to TRBD1. CDR3 size: 13 residues. V shed 6 bases and J 2 bases; nucleotides not matched to a gene: 5. Germline CDR1 SGHNT, CDR2 YYREEE (reference sequence). Here the CDR3 reads CASNRDSAYEQYF. In nucleotides, the CDR3 is TGTGCCAGCAACCGGGACAGTGCCTACGAGCAGTACTTC. The entire variable domain, with the rest obtained from reference TRBV5-4 and TRBJ2-7, is as follows: ETGVTQSPTHLIKTRGQQVTLRCSSQSGHNTVSWYQQALGQGPQFIFQYYREEENGRGNFPPRFSGLQFPNYSSELNVNALELDDSALYLCASNRDSAYEQYFGPGTRLTVT.

V usage is TRBV2 and J usage is TRBJ2-6; TRBD1 might be the D (7 bases). The germline V gene has CDR1 SNHLY and CDR2 FYNNEI. This CDR3 is built from 16 residues. Trimming took 5 bases from V and 6 from J, leaving 17 bases between them. The CDR3 DNA follows: TGTGCCAGCAGTCCGGGAGACAGGGCCTTGGCCAACGTCCTGACTTTC. Amino acids: CASSPGDRALANVLTF. The full variable domain, rest sourced from reference TRBV2 and TRBJ2-6, is EPEVTQTPSHQVTQMGQEVILRCVPISNHLYFYWYRQILGQKVEFLVSFYNNEISEKSEIFDDQFSVERPDGSNFTLKIRSTKLEDSAMYFCASSPGDRALANVLTFGAGSRLTVL.

The V gene is TRBV5-1, the J gene TRBJ1-2; D is uncertain. CDR1 and CDR2 (germline): SGHRS, YFSETQ. This CDR3 spans 17 amino acids. V was shortened by 2 bases and J by 0 bases, with 17 bases between the two germline ends. CDR3 DNA sequence: TGCGCCAGCAGCTTAGTTTCGACACTGGATTCTAACTATGGCTACACCTTC. This gives the protein CASSLVSTLDSNYGYTF.

The V and J genes are TRBV4-1 and TRBJ2-3; D remains ambiguous. V lost 4 bases and J lost 2, with 10 bases in between. CDR3 length equals 14 residues. Germline values: CDR1 MGHRA, CDR2 YSYEKL. This CDR3 reads CASSLVRNTDTQYF. Here the CDR3 DNA reads TGCGCCAGCAGCCTCGTTCGGAACACAGATACGCAGTATTTT.

The chain carries TRBV11-2 and TRBJ2-2; perhaps TRBD2 as D (5 bases). The CDR3 covers 10 residues. Germline V gives CDR1 SGHAT, CDR2 FQNNGV. This chain's CDR3 is CAVRAGELFF. The CDR3 nucleotides are TGTGCTGTGAGGGCCGGGGAGCTGTTTTTT.

The chain joins TRBV6-6 to TRBJ1-1; tentative D call: TRBD1 (5 bases). The CDR3 totals 11 residues. Trimming took off 4 bases at V and 5 bases at J, with 5 bases between the two ends. The germline gives CDR1 MNHNY, CDR2 SVGAGI (reference sequence). CDR3 bases: TGTGCCAGCAGTTGGGGGACTGAAGCTTTCTTT. Protein: CASSWGTEAFF.

The J gene is TRBJ2-1, the V gene TRBV5-4; D uncertain. V was trimmed by 0 bases and J by 0 bases, leaving 13 bases between them. The CDR3 loop spans 17 amino acids. Germline CDR1 and CDR2: SGHNT and YYREEE (reference sequence). CDR3 DNA sequence: TGTGCCAGCAGCTTGGGGGGTCCAGTAAACTCCTACAATGAGCAGTTCTTC. Amino acids: CASSLGGPVNSYNEQFF.

The genes are TRBV4-2 and TRBJ2-3; 12 nucleotides line up with TRBD2. J lost 3 bases, V lost 4 bases, and 5 bases had no gene match. This CDR3 region has 16 residues. Germline-derived CDR1 and CDR2 are LGHNA and YNFKEQ. Here the CDR3 reads CASSPELAGGTDTQYF. CDR3 bases: TGTGCCAGCAGCCCCGAACTAGCGGGGGGAACAGATACGCAGTATTTT.

The rearrangement links TRBV5-4 to TRBJ1-3, with a possible D match to TRBD1 (5 bases). Deletions cut 1 base from V and 0 bases from J, with 8 bases between. Per the germline V gene, CDR1 is SGHNT and CDR2 is YYREEE (reference sequence). This CDR3 has 15 residues. CDR3 residues: CASSLSGPSGNTIYF. CDR3 DNA sequence: TGTGCCAGCAGCTTGTCGGGGCCCTCTGGAAACACCATATATTTT. Looking up the rest from reference TRBV5-4 and TRBJ1-3 gives the full variable domain: ETGVTQSPTHLIKTRGQQVTLRCSSQSGHNTVSWYQQALGQGPQFIFQYYREEENGRGNFPPRFSGLQFPNYSSELNVNALELDDSALYLCASSLSGPSGNTIYFGEGSWLTVV.

The chain combines TRBV5-1 with TRBJ2-7; 9 nucleotides line up with TRBD2. J was trimmed by 5 bases and V by 0 bases; bases with no gene match: 18. Germline V gives CDR1 SGHRS, CDR2 YFSETQ. The CDR3 is made up of 19 amino acids. CDR3 sequence reads: CASSLGVTSGYSLYHEQYF. The CDR3 nucleotides read TGCGCCAGCAGCTTGGGAGTGACTAGCGGATATAGTTTGTATCACGAGCAGTACTTC.

The V call is TRBV2, the J call TRBJ1-5; 7 bases agree with TRBD1. From germline, CDR1 is SNHLY and CDR2 FYNNEI. The CDR3 is made up of 15 amino acids. V lost 6 bases to trimming and J lost 3 bases; unmatched junction nucleotides: 8. Here the CDR3 reads CASRIGQAINQPQHF. The CDR3 DNA is TGTGCCAGCAGGATTGGACAGGCGATCAATCAGCCCCAGCATTTT.